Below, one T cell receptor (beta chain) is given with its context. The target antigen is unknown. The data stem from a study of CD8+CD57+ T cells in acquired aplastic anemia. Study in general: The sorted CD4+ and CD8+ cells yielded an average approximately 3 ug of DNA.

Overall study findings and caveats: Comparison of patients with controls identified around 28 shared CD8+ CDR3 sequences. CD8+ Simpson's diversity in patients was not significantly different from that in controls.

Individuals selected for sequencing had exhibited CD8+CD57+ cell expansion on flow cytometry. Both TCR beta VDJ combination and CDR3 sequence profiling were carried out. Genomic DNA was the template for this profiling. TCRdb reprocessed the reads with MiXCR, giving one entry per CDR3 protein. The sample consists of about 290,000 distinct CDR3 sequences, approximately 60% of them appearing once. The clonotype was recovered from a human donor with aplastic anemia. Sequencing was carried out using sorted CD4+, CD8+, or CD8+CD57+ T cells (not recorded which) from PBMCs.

Here the CDR3 reads CASSLARGGHEQYF. Written as DNA, the CDR3 is TGTGCCAGCAGCTTAGCGAGGGGGGGTCACGAGCAGTACTTC. The rearrangement links TRBV7-8 to TRBJ2-7; TRBD2 might be the D (7 bases). The CDR3 is 14 residues long. The germline gives CDR1 SGHVS, CDR2 FQNEAQ. Between the trimmed V and J ends, which lost 0 bases and 5 bases, there was a span of 11 bases.